This T cell receptor (beta chain) was retrieved from a study of OX40 agonist ivuxolimab in advanced cancers. The study in broad terms: Ivuxolimab, which targeted the costimulatory receptor OX40 (CD134), was an agonistic, fully human IgG2 monoclonal antibody. Intravenous ivuxolimab was administered to patients every 2 weeks at six dose levels: 0.01, 0.1, 0.3, 1.5, 3 and 10 mg/kg. Among the roughly 50 dose-escalation patients, about 19 had hepatocellular carcinoma, about 15 melanoma, 9 renal cell carcinoma and 9 head and neck cancer. The dose-escalation cohort was 82.7% male with a mean age of about 54 years, ranging from roughly 23 to 79. Prior anti-PD-1, anti-PD-L1 or anti-CTLA-4 therapy was permitted, and checkpoint inhibitors had been received by less than 45% of dose-escalation patients. Partial responses occurred in three dose-escalation patients, of whom one had hepatocellular carcinoma and two had cutaneous melanoma. The purpose of peripheral TCRbeta sequencing was to test whether ivuxolimab changed TCR sequence diversity and led to clonal T-cell expansion. The monotherapy dose-escalation portion (N of about 52 patients) of the phase I ivuxolimab trial is reported in the paper.

This clone showed up just once. Its antigen is not yet known. The input lacks base qualities; no much larger clone sits a single base away. Overall results and qualifications from the work: Low levels of normalized T-cell clonal expansion were also seen in some nonresponding patients. After ivuxolimab, CD8+ T cells had more expanded clones than CD4+ T cells on average. Partial responders in the 0.1-3.0 mg/kg groups had among the lowest normalized peripheral clonal expansion, especially among CD8+ T cells. At doses of 0.1 to 3.0 mg/kg, clonal expansion of both CD4+ and CD8+ T cells in blood was seen between baseline and week 6. Antigen specificity was not determined for the clonally expanded peripheral T cells.

Patients with autoimmune disease history or receiving systemic immunosuppression were excluded from the trial. Peripheral blood for TCR sequencing was drawn from every dose cohort at baseline, at cycle 4 day 1 and at cycle 7 day 1. Samples came from an open-label, multicenter, first-in-human phase I dose-escalation trial of ivuxolimab. The trial enrolled adults with locally advanced or metastatic head and neck squamous cell, hepatocellular, melanoma or renal cell carcinoma. CD4+ and CD8+ T cells were sorted separately from peripheral blood before TCR sequencing. Genomic DNA was isolated from the sorted cells so that the TCRbeta CDR3 region could be sequenced. TCRbeta CDR3 regions were sequenced using the immunoSEQ Assay. The clones in this table, taken by TCRdb from immuneACCESS, are in-frame only. Not every clone is retained; where verified, under half of the shortfall comes from an unresolved V gene, and the cause of the rest is unknown. The table for this sample lists 27,000 or so clones; 80% to 90% of them were counted only once. The ten largest clones take up 40% to 50% of the sample.

The CDR3 goes from the cysteine to the phenylalanine over 12 residues. Only the CDR3 DNA stays, 36 bases, in frame from base 1. Trimming costs V 6 bases and J 6 bases, and their ends lie 11 bases apart. The germline V gene yields MNHEY for CDR1 and SVGAGI for CDR2. The sequencing here drew on CD4+ or CD8+ T cells sorted from blood, taken in a trial of the OX40 agonist ivuxolimab. The receptor was derived from an adult with an advanced solid tumor such as melanoma, head and neck, liver or kidney cancer. The sequence is built from TRBV6-5 and TRBJ1-1; matching of 6 bases hints at TRBD1 as the D gene. CDR3 reads: CASSSTGAEAFF. The nucleotides read TGTGCCAGCAGCTCGACAGGAGCTGAAGCTTTCTTT.